This T cell receptor beta chain emerged from a study of blood T cell repertoires in COVID-19. The sample holds one count of this clone. V was pared by 8 bases and J by 1 base, with 14 bases between. Per germline, CDR1 MNHEY and CDR2 SMNVEV (reference sequence). The CDR3 loop spans 14 amino acids. Measured with immunoSEQ multiplex PCR; TCRdb has only the in-frame clones, and not every one. The table lists 250,000 to 300,000 clones, 91% of them singletons. The TCR was taken from a human donor in a cohort exposed to, infected with or recovered from COVID-19 (not recorded which). The donor label of this sample is uncertain. Sequencing input: PBMCs or T cells enriched from blood (not recorded which). V gene TRBV27 combines with J gene TRBJ1-1; D not certain. The CDR3: CASPRGRKNTEAFF. In DNA, the CDR3 is TGTGCCAGCCCGCGGGGTCGGAAGAACACTGAAGCTTTCTTT.